The entry below describes one T cell receptor (beta chain). Its antigen remains unknown. The data stem from a study of T cell responses to AZD1222 COVID-19 vaccine. Study results and caveats: Baseline serology detected seropositivity in only 5 to 7 AZD1222 recipients. Recipients of two AZD1222 doses showed rising Spike-specific TCR breadth and depth. Repertoire samples came only from after the peak T cell response. The span of vaccine-associated CD4 TCRs extended across spike, with dominance at 160-218 and 743-854.

Germline CDR1 and CDR2: MDHEN and SYDVKM. V lost 5 bases and J lost 2, with 9 bases in between. The CDR3 length is 13 residues. Sequencing used immunoSEQ multiplex PCR; TCRdb keeps in-frame clones, though not all of them. The listing contains under 150,000 clones. The TCR was taken from an adult in good health. Material: peripheral blood. V is TRBV28 and J is TRBJ1-2; D is unresolved. Here the CDR3 reads CASSIGLNYGYTF. DNA of the CDR3: TGTGCCAGCAGTATCGGTCTGAACTATGGCTACACCTTC.